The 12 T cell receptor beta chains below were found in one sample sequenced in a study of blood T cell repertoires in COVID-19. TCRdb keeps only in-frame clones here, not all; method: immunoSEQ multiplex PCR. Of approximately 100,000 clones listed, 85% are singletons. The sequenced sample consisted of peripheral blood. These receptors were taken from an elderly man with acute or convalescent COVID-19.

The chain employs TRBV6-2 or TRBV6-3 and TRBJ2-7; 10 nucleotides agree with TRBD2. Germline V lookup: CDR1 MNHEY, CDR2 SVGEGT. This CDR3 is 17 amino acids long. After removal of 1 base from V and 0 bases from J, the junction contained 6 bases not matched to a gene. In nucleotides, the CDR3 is TGTGCCAGCAGTTACTTAACTAGCGGGGCTAGCTCCTACGAGCAGTACTTC. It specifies CASSYLTSGASSYEQYF.

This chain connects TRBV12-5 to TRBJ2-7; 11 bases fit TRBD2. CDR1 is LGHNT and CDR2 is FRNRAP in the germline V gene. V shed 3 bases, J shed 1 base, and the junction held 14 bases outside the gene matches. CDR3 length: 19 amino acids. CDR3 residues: CASGLLGLAGLTASYEQYF. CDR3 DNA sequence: TGTGCTAGTGGTTTATTAGGACTAGCGGGCCTCACGGCTTCCTACGAGCAGTACTTC. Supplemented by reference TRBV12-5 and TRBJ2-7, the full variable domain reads DARVTQTPRHKVTEMGQEVTMRCQPILGHNTVFWYRQTMMQGLELLAYFRNRAPLDDSGMPKDRFSAEMPDATLATLKIQPSEPRDSAVYFCASGLLGLAGLTASYEQYFGPGTRLTVT.

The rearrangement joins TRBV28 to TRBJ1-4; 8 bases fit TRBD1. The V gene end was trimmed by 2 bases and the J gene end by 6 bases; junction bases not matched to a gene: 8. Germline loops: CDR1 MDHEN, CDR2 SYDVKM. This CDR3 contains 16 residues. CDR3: CASSLGQGAWDEKLFF. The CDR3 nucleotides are TGTGCCAGCAGTTTAGGGCAGGGGGCTTGGGATGAAAAACTGTTTTTT.

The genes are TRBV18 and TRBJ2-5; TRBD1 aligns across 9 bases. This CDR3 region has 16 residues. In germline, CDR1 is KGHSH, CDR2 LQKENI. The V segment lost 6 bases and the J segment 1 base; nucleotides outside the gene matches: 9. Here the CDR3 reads CASSPIWDRVQETQYF. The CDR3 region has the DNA TGTGCCAGCTCCCCTATTTGGGACAGGGTCCAAGAGACCCAGTACTTC.

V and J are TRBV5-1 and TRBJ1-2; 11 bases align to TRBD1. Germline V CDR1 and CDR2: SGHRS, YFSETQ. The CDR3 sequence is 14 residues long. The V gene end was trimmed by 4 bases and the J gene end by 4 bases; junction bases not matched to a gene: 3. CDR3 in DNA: TGCGCCAGCAGCCCGGGACAGGGGGTCTATGGCTACACCTTC. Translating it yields CASSPGQGVYGYTF.

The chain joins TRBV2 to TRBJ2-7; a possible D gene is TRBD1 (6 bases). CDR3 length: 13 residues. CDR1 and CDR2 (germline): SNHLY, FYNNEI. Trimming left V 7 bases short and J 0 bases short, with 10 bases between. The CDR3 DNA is TGTGCCAGCAAGACAGGTGACTCCTACGAGCAGTACTTC. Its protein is CASKTGDSYEQYF.

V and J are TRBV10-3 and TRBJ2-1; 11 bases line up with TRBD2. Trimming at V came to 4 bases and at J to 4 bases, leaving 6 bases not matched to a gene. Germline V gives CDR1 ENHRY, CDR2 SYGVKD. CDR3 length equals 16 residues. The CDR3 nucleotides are TGTGCCATCAGTGTCACCGGGACTAGCGGTTACAATGAGCAGTTCTTC. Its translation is CAISVTGTSGYNEQFF.

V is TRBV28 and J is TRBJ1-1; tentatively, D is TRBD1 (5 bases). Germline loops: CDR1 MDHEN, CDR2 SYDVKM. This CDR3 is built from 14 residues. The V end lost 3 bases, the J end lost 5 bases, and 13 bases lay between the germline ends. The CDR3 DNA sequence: TGTGCCAGCAGTTTGCCAGGGTTTACGACTGAAGCTTTCTTT. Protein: CASSLPGFTTEAFF.

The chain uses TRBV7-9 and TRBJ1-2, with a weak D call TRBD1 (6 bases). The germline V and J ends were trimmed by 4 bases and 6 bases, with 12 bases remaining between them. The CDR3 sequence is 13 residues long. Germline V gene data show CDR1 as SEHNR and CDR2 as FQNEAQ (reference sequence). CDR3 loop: CASSSQGLHGYTF. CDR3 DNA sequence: TGTGCCAGCAGCTCCCAGGGGTTACATGGCTACACCTTC.

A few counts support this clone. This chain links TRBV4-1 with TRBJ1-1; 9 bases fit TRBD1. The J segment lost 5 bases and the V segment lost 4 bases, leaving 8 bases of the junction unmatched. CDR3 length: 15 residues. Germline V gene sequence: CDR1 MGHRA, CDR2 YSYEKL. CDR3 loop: CASSLRTGARTEAFF. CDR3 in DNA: TGCGCCAGCAGCCTAAGGACAGGGGCGCGGACTGAAGCTTTCTTT.

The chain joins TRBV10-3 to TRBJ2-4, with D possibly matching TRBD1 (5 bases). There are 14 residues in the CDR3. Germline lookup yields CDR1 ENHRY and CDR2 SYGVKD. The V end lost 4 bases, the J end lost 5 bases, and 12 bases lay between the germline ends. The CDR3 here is CAISVGQGQNIQYF. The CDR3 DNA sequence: TGTGCCATCAGTGTAGGGCAGGGTCAAAACATTCAGTACTTC.

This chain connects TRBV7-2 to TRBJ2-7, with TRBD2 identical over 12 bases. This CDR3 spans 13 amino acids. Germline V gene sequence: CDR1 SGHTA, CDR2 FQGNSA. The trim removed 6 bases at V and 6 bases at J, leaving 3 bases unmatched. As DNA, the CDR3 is TGTGCCAGCAGTCTAGCGGGAGGGAGCGAGCAGTACTTC. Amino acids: CASSLAGGSEQYF.